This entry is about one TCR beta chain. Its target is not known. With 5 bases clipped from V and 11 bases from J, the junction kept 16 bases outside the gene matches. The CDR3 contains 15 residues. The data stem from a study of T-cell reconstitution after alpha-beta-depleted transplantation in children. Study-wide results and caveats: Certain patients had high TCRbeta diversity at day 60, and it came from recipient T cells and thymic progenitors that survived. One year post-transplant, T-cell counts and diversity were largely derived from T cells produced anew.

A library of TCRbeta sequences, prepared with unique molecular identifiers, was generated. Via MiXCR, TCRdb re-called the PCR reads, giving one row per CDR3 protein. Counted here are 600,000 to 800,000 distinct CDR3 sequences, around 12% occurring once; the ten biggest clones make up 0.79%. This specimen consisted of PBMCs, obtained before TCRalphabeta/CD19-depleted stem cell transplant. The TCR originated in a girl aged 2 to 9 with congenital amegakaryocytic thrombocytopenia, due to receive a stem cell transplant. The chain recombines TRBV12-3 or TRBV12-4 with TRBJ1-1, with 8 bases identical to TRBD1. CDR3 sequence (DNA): TGTGCCAGCAGTCGGACAGGGCCCCCCTCGACGATCGCTTTCTTT. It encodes CASSRTGPPSTIAFF.